The rows below give T cell receptor beta chains drawn from one sample of a study of HIV-infected patients and healthy controls. One entry per CDR3 protein results from TCRdb running MiXCR on the 5' RACE reads. The profile shows approximately 7,700 distinct CDR3 sequences, 5% to 6.5% of them singletons. Sequenced material: blood, taken before antiretroviral therapy. These receptors were obtained from an adult with HIV infection. CDR3s include the opening cysteine and the closing phenylalanine or tryptophan.

TRBV7-3,CASSLLAGAHNEQFF
TRBV4-2,CASSQEGQYNEQFF
TRBV4-3,CASSPGEVGNTIYF
TRBV5-1,CASSSVRGDTEAFF
TRBV4-1,CASSQVYNAVTEAFF
TRBV4-3,CASSLLRVGANSPLHF
TRBV6-5,CASIKAGGATEAFF
TRBV20-1,CSARDRRTSMGETQYF
TRBV7-9,CASSLGGMGNQPQHF
TRBV18,CASSPVTSANTGELFF
TRBV25-1,CAVGRDRGDETQYF
TRBV5-5,CASSLVHKETQYF
TRBV12-3/TRBV12-4,CASSLARRGLRIQGQETQYF
TRBV7-9,CASSLGATEAFF
TRBV27,CASSFRRGPEQYF
TRBV20-1,CSGGAGVNEQFF
TRBV6-2/TRBV6-3,CASSYPDRLDTEAFF
TRBV2,CASRRVSGANVLTF
TRBV14,CASSQRGGGTEAFF
TRBV29-1,CSVETGVAEAFF
TRBV2,CASTSDRGRNSPLHF
TRBV15,CATSRTGGREAFF
TRBV5-1,CASSEQGAHRSPLHF
TRBV5-1,CASSLRWASTDTQYF
TRBV12-3/TRBV12-4,CASSLFGERAGANVLTF
TRBV10-3,CAISEARGQGNVNTQYF
TRBV4-1,CASSLSVTGATEAFF
TRBV7-8,CASRGQGAPIPFTDTQYF
TRBV5-1,CASRRNRANTGELFF
TRBV3-1,CASSPSEPNEQFF
TRBV4-3,CASSQGLAAEQFF